The rows below give T cell receptor beta chains drawn from one sample of a study of sequential checkpoint blockade in melanoma. TCRdb keeps only in-frame clones here, not all; method: immunoSEQ multiplex PCR. The data hold 6,000 or so clones, with around half observed a single time. This material consisted of CD8+ T cells sorted from blood (inferred from file names), taken from a patient given nivolumab and ipilimumab in sequence. The receptors were gathered from a human patient with melanoma. Some clones in this sample may be carry-over from other donors' samples. Both conserved end residues are part of each CDR3. A D gene is named only where the DNA matches it firmly. A row's size may be missing; if present it is once, few, many or a size class.

clone_size: -; v_call: TRBV14; d_call: TRBD1; j_call: TRBJ2-7; cdr3_nt: TGTGCCAGCAGCCAATCGGACAGGGGGCAGTGGAGGCTCTACGAGCAGTACTTC; cdr3_aa: CASSQSDRGQWRLYEQYF
clone_size: -; v_call: TRBV6-1; d_call: TRBD1; j_call: TRBJ1-2; cdr3_nt: TGTGCCATCAGTGAGAGCACAGGGGAAAGTATCTATGGCTACACCTTC; cdr3_aa: CAISESTGESIYGYTF
clone_size: -; v_call: TRBV29-1; d_call: -; j_call: TRBJ2-7; cdr3_nt: TGCAGCGTTGATACCCAGGGTACCTACGAGCAGTACTTC; cdr3_aa: CSVDTQGTYEQYF
clone_size: -; v_call: TRBV19; d_call: -; j_call: TRBJ1-5; cdr3_nt: TGTGCCAGTAGTACGCTCCAGGGGTTTGGCAATCAGCCCCAGCATTTT; cdr3_aa: CASSTLQGFGNQPQHF
clone_size: -; v_call: TRBV6-1; d_call: TRBD1; j_call: TRBJ2-7; cdr3_nt: TGTGCCACCGGACAGGGCCTCTCTTCCTACGAGCAGTACTTC; cdr3_aa: CATGQGLSSYEQYF
clone_size: few; v_call: TRBV4-1; d_call: TRBD1; j_call: TRBJ1-2; cdr3_nt: TGCGCCAGCAGCCAAGGGGTGGGACAGCACTATGGCTACACCTTC; cdr3_aa: CASSQGVGQHYGYTF
clone_size: few; v_call: TRBV30; d_call: -; j_call: TRBJ1-5; cdr3_nt: TGTGCCTGGAGTGGGGACACAGATCAGCCCCAGCATTTT; cdr3_aa: CAWSGDTDQPQHF
clone_size: few; v_call: TRBV28; d_call: -; j_call: TRBJ1-1; cdr3_nt: TGTGCCAGCAGTCCCTGGACAGATTCTGGCACTGAAGCTTTCTTT; cdr3_aa: CASSPWTDSGTEAFF
clone_size: -; v_call: TRBV6-5; d_call: TRBD1; j_call: TRBJ1-1; cdr3_nt: TGTGCCAGCACGCTAGGGGGCCAAGCTTTCTTT; cdr3_aa: CASTLGGQAFF
clone_size: few; v_call: TRBV25-1; d_call: TRBD1; j_call: TRBJ1-6; cdr3_nt: TGTGCCAGCAGAATCCGGGACAGGGTAGATTCACCCCTCCACTTT; cdr3_aa: CASRIRDRVDSPLHF
clone_size: medium-sized; v_call: TRBV28; d_call: TRBD2; j_call: TRBJ2-7; cdr3_nt: TGTGCCAGCAGTTCAACGACTAGCGGGGGGAGGCGGATACCCTACGAGCAGTACTTC; cdr3_aa: CASSSTTSGGRRIPYEQYF
clone_size: few; v_call: TRBV7-9; d_call: -; j_call: TRBJ1-3; cdr3_nt: TGTGCCAGCAGCCCCCCGAGCTCTGGAAACACCATATATTTT; cdr3_aa: CASSPPSSGNTIYF
clone_size: -; v_call: TRBV29-1; d_call: -; j_call: TRBJ2-3; cdr3_nt: TGCAGCGTTGAGAAGGAGATCTATACGCAGTATTTT; cdr3_aa: CSVEKEIYTQYF
clone_size: few; v_call: TRBV4-2; d_call: TRBD1; j_call: TRBJ2-7; cdr3_nt: TGTGCCAGCAGCCCGGACAGGGCGTACGAGCAGTACTTC; cdr3_aa: CASSPDRAYEQYF
clone_size: -; v_call: TRBV13; d_call: TRBD2; j_call: TRBJ2-7; cdr3_nt: TGTGCCAGCAGCTTTAGCGGGGTGCCCTACGAGCAGTACTTC; cdr3_aa: CASSFSGVPYEQYF
clone_size: once; v_call: TRBV11-2; d_call: -; j_call: TRBJ2-7; cdr3_nt: TGTGCCAGCAGCCGACACGGACTACGAGAAACCTACGAGCAGTACTTC; cdr3_aa: CASSRHGLRETYEQYF
clone_size: few; v_call: TRBV19; d_call: TRBD1; j_call: TRBJ1-5; cdr3_nt: TGTGCCAGTACACAGGGGGCGAGGCAGCCCCAGCATTTT; cdr3_aa: CASTQGARQPQHF
clone_size: -; v_call: TRBV6-6; d_call: -; j_call: TRBJ2-7; cdr3_nt: TGTGCCAGCACCGACCGGGGGACCTACGAGCAGTACTTC; cdr3_aa: CASTDRGTYEQYF
clone_size: -; v_call: TRBV5-1; d_call: -; j_call: TRBJ2-7; cdr3_nt: TGCGCCAGCAGCTTGGGTGCCGCGGCTACCTACGAGCAGTACTTC; cdr3_aa: CASSLGAAATYEQYF
clone_size: -; v_call: TRBV14; d_call: TRBD1; j_call: TRBJ1-1; cdr3_nt: TGTGCCAGCAGCCAAGCGGACAGGGGGCCTGAAGCTTTCTTT; cdr3_aa: CASSQADRGPEAFF
clone_size: -; v_call: TRBV27; d_call: -; j_call: TRBJ2-7; cdr3_nt: TGTGCCAGCAGTTTGGCAGGAGGCCCCTACGAGCAGTACTTC; cdr3_aa: CASSLAGGPYEQYF
clone_size: -; v_call: TRBV13; d_call: TRBD1; j_call: TRBJ1-6; cdr3_nt: TGTGCCAGCAGCTCCCGGGACAGGGGGCCGGAATCCTATAATTCACCCCTCCACTTT; cdr3_aa: CASSSRDRGPESYNSPLHF